This TCR beta chain was found in a study of blood T cell repertoires in COVID-19. Study in general: Spain, Italy and the United States supplied samples that represented acute and convalescent COVID-19.

V was shortened by 0 bases and J by 5 bases, with 10 bases between the two germline ends. From germline, CDR1 is LNHNV and CDR2 YYDKDF (reference sequence). There are 14 residues in the CDR3. Participants came from roughly 23 US areas, aged roughly 18 to 89 years. Cohort placement rested on clinical history that participants reported themselves. Source study methods: Reference gene primer amplification gave nucleated cell count estimates. Data came from immunoSEQ multiplex PCR; TCRdb stores just in-frame clones and leaves some out. That table supplies the V and J calls and clone size; D and trimming were determined from the DNA. The sample has some 240,000 clones, around 84% seen once.

Sequencing used PBMCs or T cells enriched from blood (not recorded which). The chain joins TRBV15 to TRBJ2-5; the D gene is possibly TRBD2 (6 bases). This TCR was sampled from a man between 25 and 39 years old with acute COVID-19. For the CDR3, the DNA is TGTGCCACCAGCAGAGATAAACTAGCCGAGACCCAGTACTTC. It is translated as CATSRDKLAETQYF.